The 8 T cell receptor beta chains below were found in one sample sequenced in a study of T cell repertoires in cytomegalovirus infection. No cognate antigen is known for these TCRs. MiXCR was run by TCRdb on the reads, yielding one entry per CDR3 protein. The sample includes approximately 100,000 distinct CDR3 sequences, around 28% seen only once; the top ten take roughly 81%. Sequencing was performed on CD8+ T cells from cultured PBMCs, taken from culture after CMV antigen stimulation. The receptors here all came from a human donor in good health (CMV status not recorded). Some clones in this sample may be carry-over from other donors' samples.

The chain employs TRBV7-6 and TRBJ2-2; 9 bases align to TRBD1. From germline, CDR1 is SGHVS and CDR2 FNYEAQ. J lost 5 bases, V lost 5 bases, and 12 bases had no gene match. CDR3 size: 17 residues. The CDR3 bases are TGTGCCAGCAGCCTCCCAGACCGGACAGGGGAAACCGGGGAGCTGTTTTTT. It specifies CASSLPDRTGETGELFF.

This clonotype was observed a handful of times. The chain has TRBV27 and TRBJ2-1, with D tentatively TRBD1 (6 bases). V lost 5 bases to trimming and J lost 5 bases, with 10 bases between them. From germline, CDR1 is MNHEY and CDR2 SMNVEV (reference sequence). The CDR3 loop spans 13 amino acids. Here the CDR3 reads CASSQGLHNEQFF. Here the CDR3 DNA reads TGTGCCAGCAGTCAGGGGCTACACAATGAGCAGTTCTTC.

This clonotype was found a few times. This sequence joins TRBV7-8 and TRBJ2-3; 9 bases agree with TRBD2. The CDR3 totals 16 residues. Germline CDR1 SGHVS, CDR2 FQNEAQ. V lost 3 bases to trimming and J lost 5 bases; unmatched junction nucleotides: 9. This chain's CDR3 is CASSLGGGGAGDTQYF. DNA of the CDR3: TGTGCCAGCAGCTTGGGGGGCGGGGGGGCGGGAGATACGCAGTATTTT.

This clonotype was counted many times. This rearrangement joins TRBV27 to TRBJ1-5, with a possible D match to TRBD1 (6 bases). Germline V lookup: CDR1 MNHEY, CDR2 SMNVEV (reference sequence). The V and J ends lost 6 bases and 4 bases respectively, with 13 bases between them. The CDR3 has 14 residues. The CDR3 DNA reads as TGTGCCAGCAGCCCTGGGGGGACAAATCAGCCCCAGCATTTT. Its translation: CASSPGGTNQPQHF.

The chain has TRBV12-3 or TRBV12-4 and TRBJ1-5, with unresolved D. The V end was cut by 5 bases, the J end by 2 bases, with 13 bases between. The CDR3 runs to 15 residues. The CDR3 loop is CASSTALGGNQPQHF. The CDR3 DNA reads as TGTGCCAGCAGTACCGCACTTGGCGGCAATCAGCCCCAGCATTTT.

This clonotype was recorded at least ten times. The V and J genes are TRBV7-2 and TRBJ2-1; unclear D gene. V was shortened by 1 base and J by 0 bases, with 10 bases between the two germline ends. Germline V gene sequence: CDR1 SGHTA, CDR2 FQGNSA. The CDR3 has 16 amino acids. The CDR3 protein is CASSLDVESSYNEQFF. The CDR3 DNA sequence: TGTGCCAGCAGCTTAGATGTGGAGAGCTCCTACAATGAGCAGTTCTTC.

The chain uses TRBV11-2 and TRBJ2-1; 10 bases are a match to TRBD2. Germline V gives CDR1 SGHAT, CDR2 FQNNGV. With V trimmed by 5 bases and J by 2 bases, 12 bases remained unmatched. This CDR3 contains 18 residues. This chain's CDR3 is CASSRGGAGGPAYNEQFF. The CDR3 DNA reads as TGTGCCAGCAGCCGGGGTGGAGCGGGGGGGCCAGCCTACAATGAGCAGTTCTTC.

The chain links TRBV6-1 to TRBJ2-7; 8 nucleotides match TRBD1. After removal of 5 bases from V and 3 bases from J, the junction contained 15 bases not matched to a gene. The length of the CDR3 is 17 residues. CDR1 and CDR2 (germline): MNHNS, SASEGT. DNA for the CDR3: TGTGCCAGCAGTTACGAGTTCAGGGGGCTTACTAACTACGAGCAGTACTTC. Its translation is CASSYEFRGLTNYEQYF.